This T cell receptor (beta chain) is from a study of T cell repertoires in cytomegalovirus infection (dated by TCRdb to the late 2010s). Background for the entire study: Recently identified HLA-C-restricted CMV epitopes, whose presentation resists viral immunomodulation, were targeted by peptide stimulations together with well-studied HLA-B-restricted epitopes. Because public TCR beta signatures pointed to carriage of CMV infection together with the matching HLA type, the HLA type of each donor mattered for the analysis. The study at large found these results: In the ex vivo response, HLA-C-restricted CMV-specific TCR beta clonotypes were dominant, and in two of eight donors the single most frequent clonotype came from this HLA-C-restricted group. Cumulative frequency of public TCR beta family members discriminated carriers of CMV infection plus the relevant HLA type in this cohort and an independent roughly 330-donor cohort.

From its cysteine to its phenylalanine, the CDR3 spans 13 amino acids. Only the CDR3 DNA is retained, 39 bases long and in frame from the first base. Trimming costs V 1 base and J 4 bases, and their ends lie 8 bases apart. For CDR1 and CDR2, the germline V gene lists MNHNS and SASEGT. The sequencer listed for this sample is Illumina HiSeq 1500. Clones were called with MiXCR by TCRdb after fastp trimmed the public reads at Q25, and only in-frame beta chains were retained. CDR3 protein duplicates are merged, each entry listing the most common genes and DNA. In this sample the table shows approximately 110,000 distinct CDR3 sequences, 32% of which occur a single time. The ten largest clonotypes hold approximately 59% of the sample. The sample's treatment or condition, from its label and the paper: in vitro stimulation with specific CMV peptide epitopes to enrich CMV-specific T cells. This clonotype was seen many times. What antigen it recognizes has not been identified. Per-nucleotide qualities are absent, and no much larger clonotype sits a single base away.

The chain couples TRBV6-1 to TRBJ2-7; the D gene remains uncertain. The sequence derives from a human donor in good health (CMV status not recorded). Some clones in this sample may be carry-over from other donors' samples. Specimen: CD8+ T cells from cultured PBMCs, collected from culture after CMV antigen stimulation. This receptor has the CDR3 CASSEGSEYEQYF. The sequence in DNA is TGTGCCAGCAGTGAAGGGAGCGAGTACGAGCAGTACTTC.